The 21 T cell receptor beta chains below were found in one sample sequenced in a study of identical twins (dated by TCRdb to 2015 to 2016). The method behind the library was 5' RACE. Sequencer: Illumina HiSeq 2000. TCRdb reprocessing: public reads trimmed at Q25 with fastp, clones called with MiXCR, in-frame beta chains kept. Each record represents a unique CDR3 protein, reported with the most common genes and DNA among its rows. This sample holds a few hundred thousand distinct CDR3 sequences; approximately 10% were observed only once. About 9.1% of the sample comes from the top ten. Sequencing was performed on naive T cells sorted from blood. This specimen's cell subset or site label, interpreted: cells isolated with a human naive T-cell isolation kit. The source of these receptors is a woman aged 45 to 65 in good health.

The chain recombines TRBV20-1 with TRBJ2-3, with D unresolved. CDR3 length: 14 amino acids. The V and J ends lost 6 bases and 2 bases respectively, with 15 bases between them. Germline CDR1 reads DFQATT; CDR2 reads SNEGSKA (reference sequence). CDR3 residues: CSASGPTITDTQYF. Written as DNA, the CDR3 is TGCAGTGCCTCGGGCCCTACGATCACAGATACGCAGTATTTT.

This clonotype was counted at least ten times. The rearrangement uses TRBV12-3 or TRBV12-4 and TRBJ2-1, with D tentatively TRBD1 (6 bases). The CDR3 covers 14 residues. The V end was cut by 7 bases, the J end by 3 bases, with 13 bases between. CDR3 protein: CASNKGDLYNEQFF. The DNA for the CDR3 is TGTGCCAGCAACAAGGGGGACCTCTACAATGAGCAGTTCTTC.

The rearrangement uses TRBV5-1 and TRBJ2-4; D perhaps matches TRBD1 (7 bases). The CDR3 has 16 amino acids. Germline CDR1 and CDR2: SGHRS and YFSETQ. Trimming cost V 0 bases and J 7 bases, with 17 bases left between them. CDR3 DNA sequence: TGCGCCAGCAGCTTGGCTCCAGGGGGGCTCGGGAACATTCAGTACTTC. Its protein product is CASSLAPGGLGNIQYF.

This clonotype was observed many times. The chain is built from TRBV9 and TRBJ2-3; the match to TRBD2 covers 7 bases. CDR1 and CDR2 (germline): SGDLS, YYNGEE. The junction had 3 bases not matched to a gene; V was cut back by 1 base and J by 4 bases. This CDR3 spans 14 amino acids. CDR3 sequence: CASSVLLASDTQYF. The CDR3 region has the DNA TGTGCCAGCAGCGTACTACTAGCGTCAGATACGCAGTATTTT.

This clonotype was recorded many times. The CDR3: CASSPGLADEQFF. CDR3 DNA sequence: TGTGCCAGCAGCCCGGGACTAGCGGATGAGCAGTTCTTC. The chain employs TRBV6-4 and TRBJ2-1; TRBD2 agrees at 11 bases. This CDR3 has 13 amino acids. CDR1 MRHNA and CDR2 SNTAGT come from the germline V gene. Losses at the gene ends were 6 bases for V and 8 bases for J; bases not matched to a gene: 3.

In this sample, this clonotype turned up a few times. The rearrangement uses TRBV19 and TRBJ2-1; a possible D gene is TRBD2 (5 bases). CDR1 LNHDA and CDR2 SQIVND come from the germline V gene (reference sequence). The CDR3 extends over 12 amino acids. Trimming left V 7 bases short and J 8 bases short, with 12 bases between. The CDR3 DNA sequence: TGTGCCAGTATTGGGAGCTGGGATGAGCAGTTCTTC. Protein: CASIGSWDEQFF.

This clonotype was recorded at least ten times. CDR3 sequence (DNA): TGTGCCAGCAGTTTCCCTGCTAGAGGGCTAAAGACCGGGGAGCTGTTTTTT. Translation gives CASSFPARGLKTGELFF. The chain couples TRBV12-3 or TRBV12-4 to TRBJ2-2; D is perhaps TRBD2 (5 bases). This CDR3 region has 17 residues. Trimming took off 3 bases at V and 5 bases at J, with 19 bases between the two ends.

At least ten counts were recorded for this clonotype. This chain links TRBV30 with TRBJ2-1, with a weak D call TRBD2 (5 bases). Germline values: CDR1 GTSNPN, CDR2 SVGIG (reference sequence). V lost 5 bases and J lost 0, with 5 bases in between. This CDR3 contains 12 residues. CDR3: CAWGSSYNEQFF. In DNA, the CDR3 is TGTGCCTGGGGGAGCTCCTACAATGAGCAGTTCTTC.

The sample holds a few counts of this clonotype. The chain recombines TRBV10-3 with TRBJ1-2; D gene ambiguous. Germline-derived CDR1 and CDR2 are ENHRY and SYGVKD. The V end lost 5 bases, the J end lost 2 bases, and 6 bases lay between the germline ends. The CDR3 has 12 residues. The CDR3 DNA is TGTGCCATCAGTATAAAAAACTATGGCTACACCTTC. This codes for CAISIKNYGYTF.

The V and J genes are TRBV28 and TRBJ2-5; no definite D call. Germline V gene data show CDR1 as MDHEN and CDR2 as SYDVKM. This CDR3 is 13 amino acids long. Deletions cut 3 bases from V and 4 bases from J, with 9 bases between. CDR3 sequence: CASSLVAPETQYF. CDR3 bases: TGTGCCAGCAGTTTGGTTGCACCAGAGACCCAGTACTTC.

This clonotype was counted only a few times. The J gene is TRBJ1-1, the V gene TRBV10-3, with 10 bases matching TRBD1. In germline, CDR1 is ENHRY, CDR2 SYGVKD. This CDR3 spans 14 amino acids. The junction had 6 bases not matched to a gene; V was cut back by 7 bases and J by 4 bases. In DNA, the CDR3 is TGTGCCATCAAACCGGGACAGGGGACCACTGAAGCTTTCTTT. This sequence encodes CAIKPGQGTTEAFF.

This clonotype was observed at least ten times. V and J are TRBV29-1 and TRBJ1-1, with 9 bases aligning to TRBD1. J was trimmed by 7 bases and V by 6 bases; bases with no gene match: 24. The CDR3 totals 18 residues. From germline, CDR1 is SQVTM and CDR2 ANQGSEA. The CDR3 is CSVAPHRQGGIGGDEAFF. CDR3 sequence (DNA): TGCAGCGTGGCCCCTCACAGACAGGGGGGGATTGGTGGTGATGAAGCTTTCTTT.

There are many counts of this clonotype. This rearrangement joins TRBV5-1 to TRBJ2-1; 9 nucleotides line up with TRBD1. The length of the CDR3 is 16 residues. J lost 1 base, V lost 1 base, and 3 bases had no gene match. Germline CDR1 and CDR2: SGHRS and YFSETQ. This chain's CDR3 is CASSLTGTGSYNEQFF. In nucleotides, the CDR3 is TGCGCCAGCAGCTTGACCGGGACAGGGTCCTACAATGAGCAGTTCTTC.

The chain recombines TRBV6-5 with TRBJ2-3; 7 bases agree with TRBD1. V was pared by 6 bases and J by 0 bases, with 12 bases of the junction left unmatched. The V gene's germline CDR1 is MNHEY and CDR2 SVGAGI. The CDR3 is 17 amino acids. The CDR3 nucleotides read TGTGCCAGCAGACCTCTCCCCGGGACAGAAAGCACAGATACGCAGTATTTT. Amino acids: CASRPLPGTESTDTQYF.

The table lists this clonotype with many counts. The chain links TRBV5-1 to TRBJ1-4, with 8 bases matching TRBD1. After removal of 5 bases from V and 5 bases from J, the junction contained 11 bases not matched to a gene. Germline CDR1 is SGHRS and CDR2 is YFSETQ. The CDR3 loop spans 16 amino acids. CDR3 in amino acids: CASRRTGGAWNEKLFF. The CDR3 DNA follows: TGCGCCAGCAGGAGAACAGGGGGAGCGTGGAATGAAAAACTGTTTTTT.

This clonotype turned up a few times. V gene TRBV9 combines with J gene TRBJ1-1; no firm D call. Trimming removed 0 bases at V and 11 bases at J, with 17 bases between. The CDR3 has 14 residues. Germline V gene data show CDR1 as SGDLS and CDR2 as YYNGEE. CDR3 sequence reads: CASSVGVSASDAFF. CDR3 nucleotide sequence: TGTGCCAGCAGCGTAGGAGTTTCGGCTTCGGATGCTTTCTTT.

The chain employs TRBV6-5 and TRBJ1-1, with TRBD1 as a possible D gene (5 bases). The CDR3 runs to 16 residues. Germline V CDR1 and CDR2: MNHEY, SVGAGI. Trimming took 0 bases from V and 1 from J, leaving 12 bases between them. CDR3 coding DNA: TGTGCCAGCAGTTACTCGAAGGGGTTGCCGAACACTGAAGCTTTCTTT. Its translation: CASSYSKGLPNTEAFF.

This clonotype occurred many times. The V call is TRBV29-1, the J call TRBJ2-2; the D gene is possibly TRBD2 (5 bases). CDR1 is SQVTM, CDR2 ANQGSEA, per germline. The CDR3 extends over 16 amino acids. V was shortened by 0 bases and J by 6 bases, with 17 bases between the two germline ends. The CDR3 DNA follows: TGCAGCGTTGAAGATCTTCTAGCCCAATCCCCCGGGGAGCTGTTTTTT. This encodes CSVEDLLAQSPGELFF.

In its sample, this clonotype was seen a few times. CDR3 DNA sequence: TGCGCCAGCAGTGAAGAGGCTGACACAGATACGCAGTATTTT. Protein product: CASSEEADTDTQYF. The J gene is TRBJ2-3, the V gene TRBV10-1; D remains unclear. The CDR3 covers 14 residues. V shed 3 bases and J shed 2 bases, with 9 bases lying between them. Germline loops: CDR1 WNHNN, CDR2 SYGVQD (reference sequence).

This clonotype has just a few counts. This chain links TRBV20-1 with TRBJ2-3; TRBD1 might be the D (5 bases). The CDR3 is made up of 11 amino acids. The V end was cut by 5 bases, the J end by 10 bases, with 13 bases between. Germline loops: CDR1 DFQATT, CDR2 SNEGSKA (reference sequence). The chain's CDR3 is CSAETVTAQYF. For the CDR3, the DNA is TGCAGTGCTGAGACAGTGACAGCGCAGTATTTT.

This clonotype was seen ten or more times. The V and J genes are TRBV5-1 and TRBJ2-2; 14 positions match TRBD2. The length of the CDR3 is 18 residues. The germline CDR1 and CDR2 sequences are SGHRS and YFSETQ. Unmatched junction bases numbered 9, after V lost 4 bases and J lost 4 bases. CDR3 nucleotides: TGCGCCAGCAGCACCGGGACTAGCGGGAGAGGTGGCACCGGGGAGCTGTTTTTT. Residues: CASSTGTSGRGGTGELFF.